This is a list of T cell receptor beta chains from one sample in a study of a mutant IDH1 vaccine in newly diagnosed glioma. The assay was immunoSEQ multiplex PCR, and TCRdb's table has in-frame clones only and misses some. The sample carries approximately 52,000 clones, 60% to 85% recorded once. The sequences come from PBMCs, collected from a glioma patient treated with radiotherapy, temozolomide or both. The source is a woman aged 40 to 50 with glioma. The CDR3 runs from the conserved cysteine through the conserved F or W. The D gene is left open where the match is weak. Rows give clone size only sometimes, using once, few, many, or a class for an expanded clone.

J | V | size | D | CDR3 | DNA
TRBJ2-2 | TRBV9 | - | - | CATGTPNTGELFF | TGTGCCACGGGGACACCGAACACCGGGGAGCTGTTTTTT
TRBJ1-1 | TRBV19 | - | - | CASSPRVMNTEAFF | TGTGCCAGTAGTCCGAGGGTAATGAACACTGAAGCTTTCTTT
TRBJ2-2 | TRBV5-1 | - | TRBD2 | CASSLLAGGPGTGELFF | TGCGCCAGCAGCTTACTAGCGGGGGGGCCCGGCACCGGGGAGCTGTTTTTT
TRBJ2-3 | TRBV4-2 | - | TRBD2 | CASAGGPTDTQYF | TGTGCCAGCGCGGGGGGGCCTACAGATACGCAGTATTTT
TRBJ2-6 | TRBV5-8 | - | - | CASYKSHPHKSGQRPDF | TGTGCCAGCTACAAGAGTCATCCACACAAGTCGGGCCAACGTCCTGACTTC
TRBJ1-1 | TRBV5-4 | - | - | CASSPPRGMNTEAFF | TGTGCCAGCAGCCCCCCAAGGGGCATGAACACTGAAGCTTTCTTT
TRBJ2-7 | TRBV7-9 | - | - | CASSRLGSYEQYF | TGTGCCAGCAGCCGTCTCGGGTCCTACGAGCAGTACTTC
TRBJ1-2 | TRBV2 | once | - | CASKQGSDGYTF | TGTGCCAGCAAGCAAGGGAGTGATGGCTACACCTTC
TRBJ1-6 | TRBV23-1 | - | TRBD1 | CASSHPHRGGSYNSPLHF | TGCGCCAGCAGTCATCCTCACAGGGGAGGCTCCTATAATTCACCCCTCCACTTT
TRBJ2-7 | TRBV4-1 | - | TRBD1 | CASSLRTGSYEQYF | TGCGCCAGCAGCCTACGGACAGGCTCCTACGAGCAGTACTTC
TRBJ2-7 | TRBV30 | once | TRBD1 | CAWRTGIEQYF | TGTGCCTGGAGGACAGGGATCGAGCAGTACTTC
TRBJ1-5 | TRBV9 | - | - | CASSVGGGKDSNQPQHF | TGTGCCAGCAGCGTAGGGGGCGGGAAAGATAGCAATCAGCCCCAGCATTTT
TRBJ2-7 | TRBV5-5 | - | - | CASIVGLSSYEQYF | TGTGCCAGCATCGTGGGGCTGAGCTCCTACGAGCAGTACTTC
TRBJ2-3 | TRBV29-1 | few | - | CSVGVAGATDTQYF | TGCAGCGTTGGGGTGGCGGGGGCCACAGATACGCAGTATTTT
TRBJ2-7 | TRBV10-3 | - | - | CAISVVQGGGEQYF | TGTGCCATCAGTGTCGTTCAGGGAGGCGGCGAGCAGTACTTC
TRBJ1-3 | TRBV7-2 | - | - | CASSSYSGNTIYF | TGTGCCAGCAGCTCCTACTCTGGAAACACCATATATTTT
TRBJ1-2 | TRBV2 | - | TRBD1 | CAETGYYGYTF | TGTGCGGAGACAGGGTACTATGGCTACACCTTC
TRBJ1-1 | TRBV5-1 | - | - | CASRAGTNTEAFF | TGCGCCAGCAGGGCAGGAACTAACACTGAAGCTTTCTTT
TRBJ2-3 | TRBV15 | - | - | CATSRVRGSPDTQYF | TGTGCCACCAGCAGAGTGAGAGGTTCCCCAGATACGCAGTATTTT
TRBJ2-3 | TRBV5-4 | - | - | CASSLDRLMGDTQYF | TGTGCCAGCAGCTTAGACCGCCTAATGGGAGATACGCAGTATTTT
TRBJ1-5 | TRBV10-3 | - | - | CAIGSGSNQPQHF | TGTGCCATCGGGAGTGGGAGCAATCAGCCCCAGCATTTT
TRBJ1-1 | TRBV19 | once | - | CAGRGATDTEAFF | TGTGCCGGCCGTGGGGCGACGGACACTGAAGCTTTCTTT
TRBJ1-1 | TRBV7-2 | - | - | CASSRTRYTEAFF | TGTGCCAGCAGCCGAACAAGGTACACTGAAGCTTTCTTT
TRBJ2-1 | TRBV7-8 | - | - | CASSFDSSSYNEQFF | TGTGCCAGCAGCTTCGACTCGAGCTCCTACAATGAGCAGTTCTTC
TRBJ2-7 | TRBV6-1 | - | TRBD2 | CASSERLAGTEQYF | TGTGCCAGCAGTGAGAGACTAGCGGGGACCGAGCAGTACTTC
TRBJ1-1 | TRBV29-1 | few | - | CSAARGGTEAFF | TGCAGCGCCGCAAGGGGGGGGACTGAAGCTTTCTTT
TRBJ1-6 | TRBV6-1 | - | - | CASSEDPGGTNSPLHF | TGTGCCAGCAGTGAAGACCCCGGGGGGACAAATTCACCCCTCCACTTT
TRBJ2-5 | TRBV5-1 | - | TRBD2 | CASSLAGVIETQYF | TGCGCCAGCTCCCTAGCGGGGGTTATAGAGACCCAGTACTTC
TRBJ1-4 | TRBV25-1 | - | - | CASSEGRSFEKLFF | TGTGCCAGCAGTGAGGGAAGAAGTTTTGAAAAACTGTTTTTT
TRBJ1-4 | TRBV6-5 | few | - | CASSYFGRRGEKLFF | TGTGCCAGCAGTTATTTCGGCAGGCGGGGGGAAAAACTGTTTTTT
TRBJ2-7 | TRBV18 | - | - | CASSPLAGVGQYF | TGTGCCAGCTCCCCTCTGGCAGGGGTCGGGCAGTACTTC
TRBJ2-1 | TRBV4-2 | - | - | CASSQDVAALYNEQFF | TGTGCCAGCAGCCAAGATGTGGCAGCCCTGTACAATGAGCAGTTCTTC
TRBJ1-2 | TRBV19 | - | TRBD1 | CASSSTGAANYGYTF | TGTGCCAGTAGTTCTACAGGGGCAGCTAACTATGGCTACACCTTC
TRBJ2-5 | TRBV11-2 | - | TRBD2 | CASSRYGGGETQYF | TGTGCCAGCAGCCGTTATGGGGGGGGAGAGACCCAGTACTTC
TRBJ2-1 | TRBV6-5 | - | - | CASSTPAGSYNEQFF | TGTGCCAGCTCCACTCCCGCGGGGTCCTACAATGAGCAGTTCTTC
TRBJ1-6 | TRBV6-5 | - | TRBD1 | CASTRQGEESPLHF | TGTGCCAGCACCAGACAGGGGGAGGAATCACCCCTCCACTTT
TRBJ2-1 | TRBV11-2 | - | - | CASRKSGGSSYNEQFF | TGTGCCAGCAGAAAGTCCGGGGGTAGCTCCTACAATGAGCAGTTCTTC
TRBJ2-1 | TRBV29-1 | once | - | CSVEVGERDEQFF | TGCAGCGTTGAAGTCGGAGAGCGAGATGAGCAGTTCTTC
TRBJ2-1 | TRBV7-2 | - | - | CASSLRTYGAEQFF | TGTGCCAGCAGCCTCAGGACTTACGGGGCTGAGCAGTTCTTC
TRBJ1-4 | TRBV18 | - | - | CASSPGVNPTNEKLFF | TGTGCCAGCTCACCGGGCGTTAATCCAACTAATGAAAAACTGTTTTTT
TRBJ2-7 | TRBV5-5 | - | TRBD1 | CASSLTGTGQYEQYF | TGTGCCAGCAGCTTGACAGGGACAGGTCAATACGAGCAGTACTTC
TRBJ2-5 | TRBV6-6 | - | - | CASSYRASQETQYF | TGTGCCAGCAGTTACAGGGCGAGCCAAGAGACCCAGTACTTC
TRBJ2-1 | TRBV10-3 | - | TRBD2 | CAISAGLASDEQFF | TGTGCCATCAGTGCCGGACTAGCCAGCGATGAGCAGTTCTTC
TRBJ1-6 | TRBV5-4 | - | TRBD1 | CASSLRDRNSPLHF | TGTGCCAGCAGCCTCCGGGACAGAAATTCACCCCTCCACTTT
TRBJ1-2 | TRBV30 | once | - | CAWKGSYGYTF | TGTGCCTGGAAAGGGAGCTATGGCTACACCTTC
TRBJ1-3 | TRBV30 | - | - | CAWSVGDGGFYF | TGTGCCTGGAGTGTAGGGGACGGAGGGTTTTATTTT
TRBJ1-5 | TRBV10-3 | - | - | CAISGVGGPFNQPQHF | TGTGCCATCAGTGGGGTTGGGGGGCCCTTCAATCAGCCCCAGCATTTT
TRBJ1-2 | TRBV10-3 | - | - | CAISDLRGNKANYGYTF | TGTGCCATCAGTGACCTTAGAGGGAATAAGGCTAACTATGGCTACACCTTC
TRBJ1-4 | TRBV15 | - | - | CATTGGFREKLFF | TGTGCCACCACTGGGGGGTTTAGGGAAAAACTGTTTTTT
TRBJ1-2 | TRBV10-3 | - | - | CAISASGGNYGYTF | TGTGCCATCAGTGCCTCGGGCGGTAACTATGGCTACACCTTC
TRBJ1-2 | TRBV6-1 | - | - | CASSGSRGRAYGYTF | TGTGCCAGCAGTGGGAGTCGGGGCCGGGCCTATGGCTACACCTTC
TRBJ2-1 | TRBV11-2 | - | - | CASSHGRGAFNPNEQFF | TGTGCCAGCAGCCATGGCCGGGGAGCCTTCAATCCCAATGAGCAGTTCTTC
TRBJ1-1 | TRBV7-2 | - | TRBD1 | CASSFWTGGMHTEAFF | TGTGCCAGCAGCTTCTGGACAGGGGGGATGCACACTGAAGCTTTCTTT
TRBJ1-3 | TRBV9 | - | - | CASSEQGHSGNTIYF | TGTGCCAGCAGCGAACAGGGCCACTCCGGAAACACCATATATTTT
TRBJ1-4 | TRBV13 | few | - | CASSLREGKNEKLFF | TGTGCCAGCAGCTTACGGGAGGGAAAAAATGAAAAACTGTTTTTT
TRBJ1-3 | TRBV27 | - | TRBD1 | CASSSLGQTGNTIYF | TGTGCCAGCAGCTCTCTGGGACAGACTGGAAACACCATATATTTT
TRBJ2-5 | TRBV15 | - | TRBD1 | CATSRDVRGRRETQYF | TGTGCCACCAGCAGAGATGTCAGGGGGCGCCGGGAGACCCAGTACTTC
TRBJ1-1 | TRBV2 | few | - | CASSRGGSGPNTEAFF | TGTGCCAGCAGTCGTGGGGGCAGCGGACCGAACACTGAAGCTTTCTTT
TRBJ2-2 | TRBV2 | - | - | CASQNTGELFF | TGTGCCAGCCAAAACACCGGGGAGCTGTTTTTT
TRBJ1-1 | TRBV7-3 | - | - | CASSLRGPNTEAFF | TGTGCCAGCAGCTTAAGGGGGCCGAACACTGAAGCTTTCTTT